The 7 T cell receptor beta chains below were found in one sample sequenced in a study of control samples from healthy donors and cancer patients. TCRdb's copy holds only in-frame clones and misses some; the assay was immunoSEQ multiplex PCR. The table shows 85,000 to 90,000 clones, with about 89% occurring only once. The specimen was PBMCs. The receptors here all came from a woman aged 45-65 years with colorectal cancer.

This clone was seen only once. The V and J genes are TRBV29-1 and TRBJ1-2; a possible D gene is TRBD1 (6 bases). V was pared by 3 bases and J by 6 bases, with 23 bases between. CDR3 size: 16 residues. Germline V gene lookup returns CDR1 SQVTM and CDR2 ANQGSEA. Here the CDR3 DNA reads TGCAGCGTTGACCTAACCGGGACATCTATCATCGATGGCTACACCTTC. Protein product: CSVDLTGTSIIDGYTF.

The gene calls are TRBV6-5 and TRBJ2-3; D assignment may be TRBD1 or TRBD2 (6 bases each). Germline-derived CDR1 and CDR2 are MNHEY and SVGAGI. V gave up 2 bases and J gave up 0 bases, with 9 bases separating them. This CDR3 contains 15 residues. Here the CDR3 DNA reads TGTGCCAGCAGTTACCAGGGGAGGAGCACAGATACGCAGTATTTT. Translation gives CASSYQGRSTDTQYF.

The V gene is TRBV4-3, the J gene TRBJ2-6, with TRBD2 as a possible D gene (5 bases). Trimming removed 0 bases from V and 0 bases from J, with 9 bases in between. The CDR3 sequence is 17 residues long. In germline, CDR1 is LGHNA, CDR2 YSLEER. CDR3 protein: CASSQDGESSGANVLTF. DNA of the CDR3: TGCGCCAGCAGCCAAGACGGGGAGAGCTCTGGGGCCAACGTCCTGACTTTC.

The CDR3 DNA follows: TGTGCCAGCAGCGATGACAGGGCTTACACCGGGGAGCTGTTTTTT. Translation: CASSDDRAYTGELFF. The genes are TRBV2 and TRBJ2-2; the match to TRBD1 covers 7 bases. Germline V gene data show CDR1 as SNHLY and CDR2 as FYNNEI. V dropped 6 bases and J dropped 3; count of bases not matched to a gene: 7. CDR3 size: 15 residues.

The chain combines TRBV27 with TRBJ2-1; 10 bases agree with TRBD2. The CDR3 runs to 17 residues. V was pared by 6 bases and J by 6 bases, with 14 bases of the junction left unmatched. The V gene's germline CDR1 is MNHEY and CDR2 SMNVEV (reference sequence). CDR3 residues: CASSPGAGGLRGNEQFF. Here the CDR3 DNA reads TGTGCCAGCAGCCCGGGAGCGGGGGGGTTAAGGGGCAATGAGCAGTTCTTC.

This rearrangement joins TRBV3-1 (or the pseudogene TRBV3-2) to TRBJ2-2; a weak D match, TRBD1 (6 bases). CDR1 is LGHDT, CDR2 YNNKEL, per germline (reference sequence). The CDR3 spans 17 residues. V was shortened by 1 base and J by 1 base, with 13 bases between the two germline ends. The CDR3 here is CASSQGGGGLNTGELFF. In nucleotides, the CDR3 is TGTGCCAGCAGCCAAGGGGGTGGGGGCTTGAACACCGGGGAGCTGTTTTTT.

V usage is TRBV2 and J usage is TRBJ2-1; tentative D call: TRBD1 (6 bases). The CDR3 extends over 14 amino acids. Trimming shortened V by 7 bases and J by 5 bases, and 15 bases separated the two germline ends. Germline assignment: CDR1 SNHLY and CDR2 FYNNEI. The CDR3 protein is CASTTQAGDNEQFF. CDR3 nucleotide sequence: TGTGCCAGCACAACGCAGGCAGGGGACAATGAGCAGTTCTTC.